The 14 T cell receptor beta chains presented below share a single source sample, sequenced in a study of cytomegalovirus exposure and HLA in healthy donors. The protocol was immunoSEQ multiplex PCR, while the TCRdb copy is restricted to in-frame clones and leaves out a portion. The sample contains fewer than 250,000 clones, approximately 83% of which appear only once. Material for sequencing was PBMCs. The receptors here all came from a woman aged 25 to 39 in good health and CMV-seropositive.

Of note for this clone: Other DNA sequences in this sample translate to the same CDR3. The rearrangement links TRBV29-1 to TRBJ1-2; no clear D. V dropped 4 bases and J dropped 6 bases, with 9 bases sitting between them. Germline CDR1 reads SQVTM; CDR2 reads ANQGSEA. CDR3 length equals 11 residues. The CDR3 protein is CSVVLRHGYTF. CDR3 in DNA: TGCAGCGTTGTTTTACGGCATGGCTACACCTTC.

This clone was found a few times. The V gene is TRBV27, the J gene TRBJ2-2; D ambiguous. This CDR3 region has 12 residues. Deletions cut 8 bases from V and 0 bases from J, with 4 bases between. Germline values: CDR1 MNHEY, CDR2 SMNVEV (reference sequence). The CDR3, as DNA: TGTGCCAGCGGGCCGAACACCGGGGAGCTGTTTTTT. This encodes CASGPNTGELFF.

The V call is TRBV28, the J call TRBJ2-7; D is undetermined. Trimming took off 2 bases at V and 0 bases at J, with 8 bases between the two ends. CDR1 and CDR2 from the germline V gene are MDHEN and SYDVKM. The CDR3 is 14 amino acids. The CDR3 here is CASSLSGTSYEQYF. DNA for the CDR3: TGTGCCAGCAGTTTAAGTGGTACCTCCTACGAGCAGTACTTC.

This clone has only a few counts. The CDR3 protein is CASSAPHRYKHNEQFF. The CDR3, as DNA: TGTGCCAGCAGCGCCCCCCACCGGTACAAGCACAATGAGCAGTTCTTC. The gene calls are TRBV27 and TRBJ2-1; D gene unclear. CDR3 length: 16 residues. CDR1 is MNHEY and CDR2 is SMNVEV in the germline V gene (reference sequence). Trimming removed 6 bases from V and 5 bases from J, with 20 bases in between.

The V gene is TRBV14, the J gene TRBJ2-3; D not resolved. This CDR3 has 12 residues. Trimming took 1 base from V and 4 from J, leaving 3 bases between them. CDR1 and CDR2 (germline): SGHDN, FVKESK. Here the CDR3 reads CASSQGPDTQYF. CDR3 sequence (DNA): TGTGCCAGCAGCCAAGGACCAGATACGCAGTATTTT.

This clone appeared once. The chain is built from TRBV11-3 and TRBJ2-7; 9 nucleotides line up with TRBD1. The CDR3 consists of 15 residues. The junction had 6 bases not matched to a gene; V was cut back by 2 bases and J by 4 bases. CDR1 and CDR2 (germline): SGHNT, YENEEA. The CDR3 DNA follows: TGTGCCAGCAGCTTATTGGGGACAGGGATGTACGAGCAGTACTTC. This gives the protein CASSLLGTGMYEQYF.

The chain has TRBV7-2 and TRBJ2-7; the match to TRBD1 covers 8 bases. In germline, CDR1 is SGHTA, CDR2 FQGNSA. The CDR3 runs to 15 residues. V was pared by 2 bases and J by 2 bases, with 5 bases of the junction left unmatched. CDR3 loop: CASSLQGAHPYEQYF. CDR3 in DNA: TGTGCCAGCAGCTTACAGGGGGCCCACCCCTACGAGCAGTACTTC.

Written as DNA, the CDR3 is TGTGCGTTCCAACTGGCCGGGGCAGGGGGCTACACCTTC. Protein: CAFQLAGAGGYTF. The V gene is TRBV5-6, the J gene TRBJ1-2; maybe TRBD1 (5 bases). This CDR3 region has 13 residues. The germline gives CDR1 SGHDT, CDR2 YYEEEE.

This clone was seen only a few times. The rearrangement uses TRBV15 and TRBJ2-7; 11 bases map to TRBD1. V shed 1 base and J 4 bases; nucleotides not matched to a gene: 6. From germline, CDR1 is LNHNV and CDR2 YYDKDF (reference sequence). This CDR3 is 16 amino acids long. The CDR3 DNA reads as TGTGCCACCAGCAGAGGCGGACAGGGGGCTGTTTACGAGCAGTACTTC. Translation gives CATSRGGQGAVYEQYF.

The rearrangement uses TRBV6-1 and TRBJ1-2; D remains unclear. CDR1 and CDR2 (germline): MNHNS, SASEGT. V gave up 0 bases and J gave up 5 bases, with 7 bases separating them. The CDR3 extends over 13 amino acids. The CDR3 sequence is CASSEALIYGYTF. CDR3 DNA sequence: TGTGCCAGCAGTGAAGCCCTGATATATGGCTACACCTTC.

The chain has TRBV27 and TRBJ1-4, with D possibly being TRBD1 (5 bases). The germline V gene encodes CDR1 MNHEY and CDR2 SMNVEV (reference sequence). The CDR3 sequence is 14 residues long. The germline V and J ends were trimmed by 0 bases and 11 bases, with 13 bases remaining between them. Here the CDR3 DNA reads TGTGCCAGCAGTTTATCGGGGGAGGTTCGGAAACTGTTTTTT. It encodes CASSLSGEVRKLFF.

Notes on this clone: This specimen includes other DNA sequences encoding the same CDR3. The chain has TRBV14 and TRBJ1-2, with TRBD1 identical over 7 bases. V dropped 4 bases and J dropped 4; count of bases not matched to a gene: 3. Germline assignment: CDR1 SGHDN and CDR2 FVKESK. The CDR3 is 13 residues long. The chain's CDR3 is CASSRDRSYGYTF. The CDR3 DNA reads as TGTGCCAGCAGCCGGGACAGATCCTATGGCTACACCTTC.

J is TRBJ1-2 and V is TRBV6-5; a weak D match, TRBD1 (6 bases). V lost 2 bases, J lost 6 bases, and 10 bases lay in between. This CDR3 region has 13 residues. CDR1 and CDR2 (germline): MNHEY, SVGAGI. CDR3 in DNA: TGTGCCAGCAGTTACCAGACAGGAGATGGCTACACCTTC. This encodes CASSYQTGDGYTF.

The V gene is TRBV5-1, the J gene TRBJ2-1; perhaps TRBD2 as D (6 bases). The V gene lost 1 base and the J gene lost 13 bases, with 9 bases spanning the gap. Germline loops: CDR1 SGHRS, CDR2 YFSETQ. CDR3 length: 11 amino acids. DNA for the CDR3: TGCGCCAGCAGCTTGTCCGGGAGCCAGTTCTTC. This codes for CASSLSGSQFF.